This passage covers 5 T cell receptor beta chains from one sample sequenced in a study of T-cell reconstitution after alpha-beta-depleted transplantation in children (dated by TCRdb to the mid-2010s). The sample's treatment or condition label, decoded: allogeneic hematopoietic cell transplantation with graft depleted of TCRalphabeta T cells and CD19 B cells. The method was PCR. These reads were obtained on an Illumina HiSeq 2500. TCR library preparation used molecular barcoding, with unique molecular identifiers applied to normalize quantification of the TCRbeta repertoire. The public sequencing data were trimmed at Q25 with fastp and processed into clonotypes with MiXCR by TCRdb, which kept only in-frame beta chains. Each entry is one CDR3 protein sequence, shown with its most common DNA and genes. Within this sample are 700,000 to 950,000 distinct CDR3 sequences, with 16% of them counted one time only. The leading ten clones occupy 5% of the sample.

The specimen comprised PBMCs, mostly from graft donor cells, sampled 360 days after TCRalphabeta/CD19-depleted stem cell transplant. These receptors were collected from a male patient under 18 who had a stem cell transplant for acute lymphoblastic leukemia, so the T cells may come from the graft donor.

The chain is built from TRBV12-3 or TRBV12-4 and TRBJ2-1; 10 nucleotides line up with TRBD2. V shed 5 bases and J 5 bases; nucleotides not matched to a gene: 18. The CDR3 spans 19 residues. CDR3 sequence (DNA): TGTGCCAGCAGTACTCGCGCTAGCGGGAGTTGGAGGGGGCACAATGAGCAGTTCTTC. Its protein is CASSTRASGSWRGHNEQFF.

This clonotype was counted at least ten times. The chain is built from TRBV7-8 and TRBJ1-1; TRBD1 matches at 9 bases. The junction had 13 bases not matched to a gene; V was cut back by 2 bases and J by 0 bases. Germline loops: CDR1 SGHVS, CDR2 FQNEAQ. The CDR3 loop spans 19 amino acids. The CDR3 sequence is CASSLTIGQGPALNTEAFF. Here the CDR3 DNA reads TGTGCCAGCAGCTTAACCATTGGACAGGGGCCTGCTTTGAACACTGAAGCTTTCTTT. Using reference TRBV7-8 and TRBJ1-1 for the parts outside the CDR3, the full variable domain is GAGVSQSPRYKVAKRGQDVALRCDPISGHVSLFWYQQALGQGPEFLTYFQNEAQLDKSGLPSDRFFAERPEGSVSTLKIQRTQQEDSAVYLCASSLTIGQGPALNTEAFFGQGTRLTVV.

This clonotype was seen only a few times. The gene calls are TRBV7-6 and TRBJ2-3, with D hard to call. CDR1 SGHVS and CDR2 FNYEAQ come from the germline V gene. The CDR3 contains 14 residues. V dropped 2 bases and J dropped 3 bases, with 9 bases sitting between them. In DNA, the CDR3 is TGTGCCAGCAGCTTAATTTGGGGTACAGATACGCAGTATTTT. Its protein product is CASSLIWGTDTQYF.

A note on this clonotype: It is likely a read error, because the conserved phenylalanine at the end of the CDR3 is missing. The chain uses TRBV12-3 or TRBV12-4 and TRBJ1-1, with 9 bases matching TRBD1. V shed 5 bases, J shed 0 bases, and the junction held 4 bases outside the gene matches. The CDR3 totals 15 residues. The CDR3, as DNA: TGTGCCAGCAGTCCCGGACAGGGGATGAACACTGAAGCTTTCTCT. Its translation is CASSPGQGMNTEAFS.

In DNA, the CDR3 is TGTGCCAGCGACAGGGGGAATCCATACGAGCAGTACTTC. Its protein product is CASDRGNPYEQYF. The chain links TRBV6-1 to TRBJ2-7, with TRBD1 matching over 9 bases. Germline CDR1 is MNHNS and CDR2 is SASEGT. V gave up 8 bases and J gave up 4 bases; unmatched junction bases: 6. There are 13 residues in the CDR3.